A selection of T cell receptor beta chains follows, all from one sample in a study of T-cell reconstitution after alpha-beta-depleted transplantation in children. Via MiXCR, TCRdb re-called the PCR reads, giving one row per CDR3 protein. There are hundreds of thousands of distinct CDR3 sequences in the sample; more than 20% occur only once, and 4% to 5.5% lies in the top ten. The sequenced sample was PBMCs, mostly from graft donor cells, obtained 360 days after TCRalphabeta/CD19-depleted stem cell transplant. Receptor source: a female patient aged 2-9 years who had a stem cell transplant for congenital amegakaryocytic thrombocytopenia, so the T cells may come from the graft donor. Each CDR3 is given with its conserved first and last residue. D genes are given only for firm matches. Size values are once, few and many counts, or a class for expanded clones, and some rows have none.

TRBJ1-4 | NA | TRBV4-3 | NA | CASSRDFNEKLFF | TGCGCCAGCAGCCGGGATTTTAATGAAAAACTGTTTTTT
TRBJ1-1 | NA | TRBV4-1 | NA | CASSQLREITEAFF | TGCGCCAGCAGCCAATTGCGGGAAATCACTGAAGCTTTCTTT
TRBJ2-1 | NA | TRBV7-9 | many | CASSLALNEQFF | TGTGCCAGCAGCTTAGCTCTCAATGAGCAGTTCTTC
TRBJ1-1 | TRBD1 | TRBV29-1 | NA | CSVQKGAMNTEAFF | TGCAGCGTTCAGAAGGGGGCTATGAACACTGAAGCTTTCTTT
TRBJ2-1 | NA | TRBV20-1 | few | CSARDSAGRYNEQFF | TGCAGTGCTAGAGATTCCGCGGGGCGATACAATGAGCAGTTCTTC
TRBJ1-1 | TRBD1 | TRBV5-1 | NA | CASSAGTGEGNTEAFF | TGCGCCAGCAGCGCGGGGACAGGGGAGGGGAACACTGAAGCTTTCTTT
TRBJ2-1 | NA | TRBV21-1 | NA | CASPIPPEYNEQFF | TGTGCCAGCCCTATCCCTCCAGAATACAATGAGCAGTTCTTC
TRBJ2-1 | TRBD2 | TRBV20-1 | NA | CSAKGLAASYNEQFF | TGCAGTGCGAAAGGACTAGCGGCCTCCTACAATGAGCAGTTCTTC
TRBJ2-7 | NA | TRBV12-3/TRBV12-4 | few | CASTPTGGPFSYEQYF | TGTGCCAGCACCCCTACGGGGGGCCCTTTCTCCTACGAGCAGTACTTC
TRBJ2-7 | NA | TRBV28 | NA | CASSNGFSYEQYF | TGTGCCAGCAGTAACGGGTTCTCCTACGAGCAGTACTTC
TRBJ2-5 | NA | TRBV12-3/TRBV12-4 | once | CASSPGGGEGTQYF | TGTGCCAGCAGCCCCGGAGGAGGGGAAGGGACCCAGTACTTC
TRBJ2-5 | NA | TRBV4-1 | NA | CASSQEYGVTQYF | TGCGCCAGCAGCCAAGAATACGGTGTGACCCAGTACTTC
TRBJ1-2 | NA | TRBV28 | NA | CASRRGGRYGYTF | TGTGCCAGCCGACGAGGGGGAAGGTATGGCTACACCTTC
TRBJ1-2 | NA | TRBV7-2 | NA | CASSTRAAARYTF | TGTGCCAGCAGCACCCGGGCAGCAGCGCGCTACACCTTC
TRBJ2-1 | TRBD1 | TRBV28 | few | CASRTPTGSESYNEQFF | TGTGCCAGCAGGACGCCGACAGGGAGTGAGTCCTACAATGAGCAGTTCTTC
TRBJ2-3 | TRBD2 | TRBV7-2 | NA | CASSLASSGRAGAQYF | TGTGCCAGCAGCTTAGCGTCTAGCGGGAGGGCCGGAGCGCAGTATTTT
TRBJ2-5 | NA | TRBV6-9 | few | CASSPPFYRERKETQYF | TGTGCCAGCAGCCCCCCTTTTTACAGGGAGAGGAAAGAGACCCAGTACTTC
TRBJ2-7 | NA | TRBV5-1 | few | CASSLAPGSYEQYF | TGCGCCAGCAGCTTGGCGCCGGGGTCCTACGAGCAGTACTTC
TRBJ1-3 | NA | TRBV9 | NA | CASSTDPYSGNTIYF | TGTGCCAGCAGCACGGACCCTTACTCTGGAAACACCATATATTTT
TRBJ2-1 | NA | TRBV18 | few | CASSPKTLDGGNEQFF | TGTGCCAGCTCACCAAAGACCTTGGATGGAGGCAATGAGCAGTTCTTC
TRBJ2-1 | NA | TRBV29-1 | few | CSVDPAWDNEQFF | TGCAGCGTCGACCCAGCGTGGGACAATGAGCAGTTCTTC
TRBJ2-2 | TRBD2 | TRBV24-1 | many | CATTSGRAPGELFF | TGTGCCACCACAAGCGGGAGGGCCCCCGGGGAGCTGTTTTTT
TRBJ2-5 | TRBD2 | TRBV4-3 | NA | CASSQDRFSSGNQETQYF | TGCGCCAGCAGCCAAGATCGGTTTTCTAGCGGCAACCAAGAGACCCAGTACTTC
TRBJ2-1 | NA | TRBV28 | few | CASSLIQTSYNEQFF | TGTGCCAGCAGTTTGATACAGACCTCCTACAATGAGCAGTTCTTC
TRBJ2-7 | NA | TRBV5-1 | NA | CASSLGLDRGYEQYF | TGCGCCAGCAGCTTGGGTCTCGATAGGGGCTACGAGCAGTACTTC
TRBJ1-1 | NA | TRBV7-9 | NA | CASSLGTMNTEAFF | TGTGCCAGCAGCTTAGGCACCATGAACACTGAAGCTTTCTTT
TRBJ2-7 | NA | TRBV4-1 | few | CASSQDLPGITYEQYF | TGCGCCAGCAGCCAAGACCTACCCGGGATAACCTACGAGCAGTACTTC
TRBJ2-3 | NA | TRBV2 | NA | CASSGPGSTDTQYF | TGTGCCAGCAGTGGTCCGGGCAGCACAGATACGCAGTATTTT